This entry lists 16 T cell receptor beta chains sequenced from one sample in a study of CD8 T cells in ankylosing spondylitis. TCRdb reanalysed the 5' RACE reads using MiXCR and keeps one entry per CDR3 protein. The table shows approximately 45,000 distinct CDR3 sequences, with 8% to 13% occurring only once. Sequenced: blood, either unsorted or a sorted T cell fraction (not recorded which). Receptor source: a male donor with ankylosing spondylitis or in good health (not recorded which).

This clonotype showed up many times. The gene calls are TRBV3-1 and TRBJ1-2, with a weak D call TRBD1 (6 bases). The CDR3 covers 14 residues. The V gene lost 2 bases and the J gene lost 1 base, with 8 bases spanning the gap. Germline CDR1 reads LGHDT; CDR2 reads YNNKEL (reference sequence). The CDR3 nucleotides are TGTGCCAGCAGCCAAAGGACAGATAACTATGGCTACACCTTC. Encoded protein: CASSQRTDNYGYTF.

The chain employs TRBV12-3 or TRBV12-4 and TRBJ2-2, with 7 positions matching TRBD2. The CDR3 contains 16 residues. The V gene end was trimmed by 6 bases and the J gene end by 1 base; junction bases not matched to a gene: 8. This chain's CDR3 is CASSPGTTLNTGELFF. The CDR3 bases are TGTGCCAGCAGCCCCGGGACTACCCTGAACACCGGGGAGCTGTTTTTT.

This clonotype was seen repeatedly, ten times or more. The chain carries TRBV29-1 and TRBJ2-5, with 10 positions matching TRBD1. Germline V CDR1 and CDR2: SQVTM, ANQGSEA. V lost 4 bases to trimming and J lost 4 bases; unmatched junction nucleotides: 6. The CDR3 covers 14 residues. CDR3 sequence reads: CSVGTGGDAETQYF. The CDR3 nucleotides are TGCAGCGTTGGGACAGGGGGGGACGCAGAGACCCAGTACTTC.

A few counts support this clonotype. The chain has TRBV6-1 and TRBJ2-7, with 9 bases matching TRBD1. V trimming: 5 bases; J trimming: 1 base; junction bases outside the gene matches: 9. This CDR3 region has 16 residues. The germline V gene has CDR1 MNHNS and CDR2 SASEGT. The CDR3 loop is CASSLGAGTGSYEQYF. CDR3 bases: TGTGCCAGCAGTCTGGGGGCCGGGACAGGGTCCTACGAGCAGTACTTC.

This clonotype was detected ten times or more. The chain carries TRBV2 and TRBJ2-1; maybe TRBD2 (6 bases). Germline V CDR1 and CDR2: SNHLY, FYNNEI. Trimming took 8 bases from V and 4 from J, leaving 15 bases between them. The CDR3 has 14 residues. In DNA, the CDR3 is TGTGCCAGCGGGGGGACCCTAAAATACAATGAGCAGTTCTTC. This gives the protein CASGGTLKYNEQFF.

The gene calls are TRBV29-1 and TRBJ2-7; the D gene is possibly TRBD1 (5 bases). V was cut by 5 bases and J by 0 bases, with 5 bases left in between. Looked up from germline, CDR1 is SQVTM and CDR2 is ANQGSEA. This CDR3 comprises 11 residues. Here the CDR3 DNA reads TGCAGCGTTCAGGGCTCCTACGAGCAGTACTTC. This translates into CSVQGSYEQYF.

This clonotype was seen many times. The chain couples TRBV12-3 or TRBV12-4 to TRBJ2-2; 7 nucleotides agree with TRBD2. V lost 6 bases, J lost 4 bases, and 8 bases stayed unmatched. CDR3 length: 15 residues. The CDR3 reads CASSRGGGSTGELFF. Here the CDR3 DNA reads TGTGCCAGCAGCCGCGGGGGAGGGAGCACCGGGGAGCTGTTTTTT.

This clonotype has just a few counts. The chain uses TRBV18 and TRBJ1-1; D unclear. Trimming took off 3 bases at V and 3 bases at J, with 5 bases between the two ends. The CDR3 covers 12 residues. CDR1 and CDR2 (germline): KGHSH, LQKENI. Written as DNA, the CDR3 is TGTGCCAGCTCACCTGGGGACACTGAAGCTTTCTTT. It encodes CASSPGDTEAFF.

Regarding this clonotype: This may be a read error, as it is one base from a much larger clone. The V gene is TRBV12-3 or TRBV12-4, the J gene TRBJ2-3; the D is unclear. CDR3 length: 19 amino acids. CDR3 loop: CACSLAALLVRSSTDTQYF. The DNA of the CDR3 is TGTGCCTGCAGTTTAGCAGCGTTATTAGTCCGTTCTAGCACAGATACGCAGTATTTT.

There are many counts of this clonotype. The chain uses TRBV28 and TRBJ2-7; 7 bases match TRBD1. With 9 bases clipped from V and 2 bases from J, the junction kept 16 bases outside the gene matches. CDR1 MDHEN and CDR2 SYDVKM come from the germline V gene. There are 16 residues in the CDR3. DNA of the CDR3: TGTGCCAGTCTGACCTCCCTGGGACAGCGAACCTACGAGCAGTACTTC. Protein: CASLTSLGQRTYEQYF.

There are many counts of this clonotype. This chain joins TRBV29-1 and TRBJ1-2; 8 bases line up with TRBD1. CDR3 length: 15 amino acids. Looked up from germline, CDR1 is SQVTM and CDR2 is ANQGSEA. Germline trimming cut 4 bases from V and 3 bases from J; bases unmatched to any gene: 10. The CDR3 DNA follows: TGCAGCGTTGTCCCCGCGGGACAGGTTGACTATGGCTACACCTTC. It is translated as CSVVPAGQVDYGYTF.

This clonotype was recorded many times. This CDR3 reads CSGQGGTEAFF. CDR3 nucleotides: TGCTCCGGGCAGGGGGGAACTGAAGCTTTCTTT. The chain recombines TRBV29-1 with TRBJ1-1; 7 nucleotides agree with TRBD1. The CDR3 is made up of 11 amino acids. Germline V gene sequence: CDR1 SQVTM, CDR2 ANQGSEA.

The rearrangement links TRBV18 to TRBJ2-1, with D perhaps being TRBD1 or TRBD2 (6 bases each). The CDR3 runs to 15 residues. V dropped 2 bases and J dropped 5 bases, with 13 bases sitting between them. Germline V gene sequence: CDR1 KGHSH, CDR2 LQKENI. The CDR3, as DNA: TGTGCCAGCTCACCATATGGAGGGGACAACAATGAGCAGTTCTTC. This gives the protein CASSPYGGDNNEQFF.

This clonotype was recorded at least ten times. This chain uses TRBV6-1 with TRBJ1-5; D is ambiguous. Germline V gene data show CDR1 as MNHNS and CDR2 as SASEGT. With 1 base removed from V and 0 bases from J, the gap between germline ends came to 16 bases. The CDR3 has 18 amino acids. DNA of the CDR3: TGTGCCAGCAGTGAAGATCCCCCGACCCCTGTTAGCAATCAGCCCCAGCATTTT. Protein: CASSEDPPTPVSNQPQHF.

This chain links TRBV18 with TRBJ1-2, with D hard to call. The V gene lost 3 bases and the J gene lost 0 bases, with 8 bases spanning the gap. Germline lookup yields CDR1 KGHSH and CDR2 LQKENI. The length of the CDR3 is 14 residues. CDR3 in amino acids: CASSPPGTNYGYTF. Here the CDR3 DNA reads TGTGCCAGCTCACCCCCAGGAACTAACTATGGCTACACCTTC.

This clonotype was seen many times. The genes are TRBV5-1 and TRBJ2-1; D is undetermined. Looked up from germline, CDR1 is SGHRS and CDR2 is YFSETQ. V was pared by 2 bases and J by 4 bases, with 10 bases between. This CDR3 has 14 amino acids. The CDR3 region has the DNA TGCGCCAGCAGCTTTGCGGACGGTTACAATGAGCAGTTCTTC. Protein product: CASSFADGYNEQFF.